This is a list of T cell receptor beta chains from one sample in a study of shared clonotypes between healthy human individuals. Clones were sequenced by immunoSEQ multiplex PCR, and TCRdb holds only the in-frame ones, with some missing. Of approximately 350,000 clones listed, 74% are singletons. The sequenced sample consisted of memory CD4+ T cells sorted from blood. The receptors derive from a man younger than 45 in good health. CDR3s include the opening cysteine and the closing phenylalanine or tryptophan. Each record gives: V gene, clone size, J gene, D gene, CDR3 protein, CDR3 DNA. A D gene is named only where the DNA matches it firmly. Part of the rows lack a size; the others show once, few, many or a class for expanded clones.

>TRBV28|-|TRBJ2-7|TRBD1
CASSPPQGDTIFYEQYF
TGTGCCAGCAGTCCGCCTCAGGGGGATACGATCTTCTACGAGCAGTACTTC
>TRBV7-8|-|TRBJ1-1|-
CASSPTRPAGNTEAFF
TGTGCCAGCAGCCCAACACGGCCCGCAGGGAACACTGAAGCTTTCTTT
>TRBV5-4|-|TRBJ2-5|-
CASSFGTIQETQYF
TGTGCCAGCAGCTTTGGGACGATACAAGAGACCCAGTACTTC
>TRBV4-3|once|TRBJ1-4|-
CASSQEGQTNEKLFF
TGCGCCAGCAGCCAAGAGGGTCAGACTAATGAAAAACTGTTTTTT
>TRBV2|few|TRBJ1-5|-
CASSPGIRPQHF
TGTGCCAGCAGTCCAGGAATCAGGCCCCAGCATTTT
>TRBV5-4|once|TRBJ2-7|TRBD1
CASSRGQISSYEQYF
TGTGCCAGCAGCCGGGGACAGATTAGCTCCTACGAGCAGTACTTC
>TRBV9|-|TRBJ1-1|TRBD1
CASTRTGGPNTEAFF
TGTGCCAGCACCCGGACAGGGGGCCCGAACACTGAAGCTTTCTTT
>TRBV6-5|-|TRBJ1-1|TRBD1
CASSSGPGGAFF
TGTGCCAGCAGTTCAGGGCCAGGGGGAGCTTTCTTT
>TRBV9|-|TRBJ1-6|-
CASSVLGDTALGGSPLHF
TGTGCCAGCAGCGTCCTAGGGGACACCGCCTTGGGAGGATCACCCCTCCACTTT
>TRBV28|-|TRBJ2-7|TRBD1
CASSLGGQPYEQYF
TGTGCCAGCAGTTTAGGGGGACAGCCCTACGAGCAGTACTTC
>TRBV9|few|TRBJ1-1|-
CASSVEAVYTEAFF
TGTGCCAGCAGCGTAGAGGCAGTTTACACTGAAGCTTTCTTT
>TRBV14|-|TRBJ1-2|TRBD1
CASSQDLGTARYTF
TGTGCCAGCAGCCAAGATTTAGGGACAGCTCGCTACACCTTC
>TRBV7-8|-|TRBJ2-7|-
CASSLREFSYEQYF
TGTGCCAGCAGCTTACGGGAATTCTCCTACGAGCAGTACTTC
>TRBV6-1|many|TRBJ1-5|-
CASSDRSASYSNQPQHF
TGTGCCAGCAGTGATCGGAGTGCATCCTATAGCAATCAGCCCCAGCATTTT
>TRBV25-1|-|TRBJ1-5|TRBD1
CASSGTGGGNQPQHF
TGTGCCAGCAGTGGGACAGGGGGGGGCAATCAGCCCCAGCATTTT
>TRBV7-9|-|TRBJ2-1|-
CASSLKVRLASPLNEQFF
TGTGCCAGCAGCTTAAAGGTTCGGTTGGCAAGTCCCTTAAATGAGCAGTTCTTC
>TRBV29-1|-|TRBJ2-3|TRBD2
CSVWTSGRTSDTQYF
TGCAGCGTGTGGACTAGCGGGCGCACTTCAGATACGCAGTATTTT
>TRBV5-1|-|TRBJ2-7|TRBD1
CASSLTLDRGYEQYF
TGCGCCAGCAGCTTGACACTCGACAGGGGTTACGAGCAGTACTTC
>TRBV15|-|TRBJ2-7|TRBD2
CATSRVASGILGEQYF
TGTGCCACCAGCAGAGTTGCTAGCGGGATCTTAGGCGAGCAGTACTTC
>TRBV5-5|-|TRBJ2-7|-
CASSWRSWEQYF
TGTGCCAGCAGCTGGAGGTCGTGGGAGCAGTACTTC
>TRBV15|-|TRBJ2-7|-
CATSVPGTYYEQYF
TGTGCCACCAGCGTACCCGGGACGTATTACGAGCAGTACTTC
>TRBV7-3|-|TRBJ1-2|-
CASSPRHEDGYTF
TGTGCCAGCAGCCCCCGTCATGAGGATGGCTACACCTTC
>TRBV30|once|TRBJ2-5|-
CAWRYLQETQYF
TGTGCCTGGAGGTACCTCCAAGAGACCCAGTACTTC
>TRBV30|few|TRBJ2-2|-
CAFTSTGELFF
TGTGCCTTCACTAGCACCGGGGAGCTGTTTTTT
>TRBV2|-|TRBJ1-5|-
CASRRTSENQPQHF
TGTGCCAGCAGGAGAACCAGCGAGAATCAGCCCCAGCATTTT
>TRBV2|-|TRBJ2-1|TRBD2
CASAGTSGYNEQFF
TGTGCCAGCGCCGGGACTAGCGGATACAATGAGCAGTTCTTC
>TRBV19|-|TRBJ2-1|TRBD2
CASTGTSGSAGEQFF
TGTGCCAGTACCGGGACTAGCGGGAGTGCGGGTGAGCAGTTCTTC
>TRBV7-2|-|TRBJ1-5|TRBD1
CASSWGGQEDQPQHF
TGTGCCAGCAGCTGGGGAGGACAGGAGGATCAGCCCCAGCATTTT
>TRBV19|-|TRBJ2-5|-
CASSPVRFDLAKTQYF
TGTGCCAGTAGTCCAGTGCGTTTCGATCTGGCTAAGACCCAGTACTTC
>TRBV18|-|TRBJ1-2|-
CASSPQGGSGYTF
TGTGCCAGCTCACCGCAGGGAGGAAGTGGCTACACCTTC
>TRBV28|-|TRBJ2-2|-
CASSHRWLTGELFF
TGTGCCAGCAGCCACCGTTGGCTCACCGGGGAGCTGTTTTTT
>TRBV18|-|TRBJ1-5|TRBD1
CASSPTGGYSNQPQHF
TGTGCCAGCTCACCTACAGGGGGATATAGCAATCAGCCCCAGCATTTT
>TRBV10-1|-|TRBJ2-1|TRBD1
CASSDPGQGASGAPGEQFF
TGCGCCAGCAGTGATCCGGGACAGGGGGCATCTGGCGCCCCCGGTGAGCAGTTCTTC
>TRBV5-1|-|TRBJ2-7|-
CASSLEVSYEQYF
TGCGCCAGCAGCTTGGAGGTGTCCTACGAGCAGTACTTC
>TRBV2|-|TRBJ2-1|TRBD2
CASSGLAGGSEQFF
TGTGCCAGCAGTGGACTAGCGGGAGGGAGTGAGCAGTTCTTC